This TCR beta chain originates from a study of blood T cell repertoires in COVID-19. Study overall: Collection of acute and convalescent COVID-19 samples took place in the United States, Italy and Spain. T cells, B-cell-depleted T cells, or PBMCs supplied cDNA or gDNA.

Germline V gives CDR1 MGHRA, CDR2 YSYEKL. This CDR3 spans 17 amino acids. Unmatched junction bases numbered 9, after V lost 4 bases and J lost 2 bases. Only in-frame clones appear in the TCRdb table, and some are missing; sequencing was by immunoSEQ multiplex PCR. The table shows 150,000 to 200,000 clones, with roughly 76% occurring only once. In this sample, this clone turned up a few times. The receptor comes from a woman of 80 years or more with COVID-19, enrolled during active disease. The chain joins TRBV4-1 to TRBJ2-5; 11 bases are a match to TRBD2. Sequenced input: peripheral blood. CDR3 amino acids: CASSLTASGGRQETQYF. In nucleotides, the CDR3 is TGCGCCAGCAGCCTCACAGCTAGCGGGGGGCGGCAAGAGACCCAGTACTTC.